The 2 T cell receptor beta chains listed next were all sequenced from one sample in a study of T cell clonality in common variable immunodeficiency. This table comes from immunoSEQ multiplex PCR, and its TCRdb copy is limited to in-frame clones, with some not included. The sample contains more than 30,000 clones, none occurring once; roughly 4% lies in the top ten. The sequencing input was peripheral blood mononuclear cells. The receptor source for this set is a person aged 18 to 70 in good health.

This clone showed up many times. The part of the CDR3 DNA that was read is TGTGCCAGCCGTCTAGCGGGGATTTCCTACGAG. Protein: CASRLAGISYE. The whole CDR3 region reads CASRLAGISYEQYF. The chain carries TRBV2 and TRBJ2-7, with 9 bases matching TRBD2. Read data end 3 residues before the CDR3 end; the end is taken from the germline J gene. Germline V CDR1 and CDR2: SNHLY, FYNNEI. The CDR3 consists of 14 residues. With 8 bases clipped from V and 1 base from J, the junction kept 6 bases outside the gene matches.

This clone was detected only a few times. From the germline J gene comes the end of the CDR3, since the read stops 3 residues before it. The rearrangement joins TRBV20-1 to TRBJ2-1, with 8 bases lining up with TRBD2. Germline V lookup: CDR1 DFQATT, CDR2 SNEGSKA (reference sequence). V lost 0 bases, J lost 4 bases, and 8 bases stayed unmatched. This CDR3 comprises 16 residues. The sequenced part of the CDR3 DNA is TGCAGTGCTAGAGATCGGCGACTAGCGAGTTACAATGAG. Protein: CSARDRRLASYNE. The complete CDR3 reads CSARDRRLASYNEQFF.